This T cell receptor (beta chain) was sequenced for a study of neurological immune-mediated disorders. Notes on the study in general: The study found the most TCR clonal expansion in HTLV-1-associated myelopathy and the least in multiple sclerosis, below healthy controls.

A word on this clonotype: Its antigen is unknown.

The CDR3 has 14 amino acids. From germline, CDR1 is SGHAT and CDR2 FQNNGV. Trimming took 1 base from V and 8 from J, leaving 11 bases between them. Volunteers at a blood bank in Maryland, USA, were the healthy controls. The cells used in sorted libraries, CD4+ or CD8+ T cells, numbered about a million. 5'RACE with 10-nucleotide random UMIs produced the cDNA. TCRdb processed the 5' RACE reads anew with MiXCR; each CDR3 protein has one entry. Here the sample spans around 15,000 distinct CDR3 sequences, 7% to 9.5% being singletons. Sequencing was carried out using CD8+ T cells from blood. This sequence joins TRBV11-2 and TRBJ1-4; D ambiguous. The sequence derives from a man aged 50 to 59 in good health. CDR3 residues: CASSLGTSYEKLFF. The CDR3 region has the DNA TGTGCCAGCAGCTTAGGTACTAGCTACGAAAAACTGTTTTTT.